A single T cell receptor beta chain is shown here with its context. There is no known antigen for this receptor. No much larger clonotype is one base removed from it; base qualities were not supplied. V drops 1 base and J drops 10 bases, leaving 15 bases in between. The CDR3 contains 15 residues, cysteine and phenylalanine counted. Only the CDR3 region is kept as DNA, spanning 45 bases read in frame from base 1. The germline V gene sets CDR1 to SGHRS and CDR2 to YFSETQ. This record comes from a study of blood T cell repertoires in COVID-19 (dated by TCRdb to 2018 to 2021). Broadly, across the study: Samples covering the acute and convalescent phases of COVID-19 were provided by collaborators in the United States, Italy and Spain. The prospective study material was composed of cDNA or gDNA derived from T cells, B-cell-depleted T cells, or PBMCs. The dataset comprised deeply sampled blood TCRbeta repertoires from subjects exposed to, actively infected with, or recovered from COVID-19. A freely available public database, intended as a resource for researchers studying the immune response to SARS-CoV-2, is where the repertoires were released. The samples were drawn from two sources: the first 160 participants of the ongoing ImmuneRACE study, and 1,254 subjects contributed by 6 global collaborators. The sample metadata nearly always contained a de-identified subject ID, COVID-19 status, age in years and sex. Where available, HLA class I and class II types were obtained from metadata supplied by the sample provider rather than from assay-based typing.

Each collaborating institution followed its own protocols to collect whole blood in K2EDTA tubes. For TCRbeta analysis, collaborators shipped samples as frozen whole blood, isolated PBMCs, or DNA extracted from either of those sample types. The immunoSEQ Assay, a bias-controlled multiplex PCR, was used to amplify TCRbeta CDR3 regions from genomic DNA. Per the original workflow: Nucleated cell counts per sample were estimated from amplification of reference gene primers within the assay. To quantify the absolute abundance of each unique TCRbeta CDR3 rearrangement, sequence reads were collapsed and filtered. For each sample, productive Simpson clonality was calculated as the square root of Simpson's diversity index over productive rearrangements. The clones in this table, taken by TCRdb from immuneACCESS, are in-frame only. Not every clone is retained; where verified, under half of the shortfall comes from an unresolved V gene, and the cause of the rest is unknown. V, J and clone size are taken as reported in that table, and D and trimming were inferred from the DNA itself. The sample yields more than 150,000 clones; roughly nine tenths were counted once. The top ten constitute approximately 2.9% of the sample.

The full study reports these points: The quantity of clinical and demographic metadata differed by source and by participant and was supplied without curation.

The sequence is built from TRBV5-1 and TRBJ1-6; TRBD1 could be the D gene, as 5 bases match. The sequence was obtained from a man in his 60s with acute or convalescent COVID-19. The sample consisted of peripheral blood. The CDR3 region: CASSLNRPFDSPLHF. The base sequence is TGCGCCAGCAGCTTGAACAGGCCTTTCGACTCACCCCTCCACTTT.